Sequencing of this T cell receptor (beta chain) was carried out in a study of PD-1 blockade in mismatch repair-deficient tumors. Overall study results and limits: Rapid post-treatment expansion, then contraction, generally preceding radiologic response, marked tumor-resident clones.

Clones were read by immunoSEQ multiplex PCR, and TCRdb kept only the in-frame ones, dropping some. The table records some 130,000 clones, 85% to 90% of them present only once. Germline CDR1 ENHRY, CDR2 SYGVKD. There are 17 residues in the CDR3. Germline trimming cut 5 bases from V and 8 bases from J; bases unmatched to any gene: 15. PCR or immunohistochemistry showed mismatch repair deficiency in every enrolled patient. On this clone itself: Antigen: not known.

The V call is TRBV10-3, the J call TRBJ2-1; 10 nucleotides match TRBD2. Sequencing was performed on peripheral blood, taken almost 74 weeks after starting pembrolizumab. This clonotype was sampled from an adult with mismatch repair-deficient cancer. Written as DNA, the CDR3 is TGTGCCATCAGTTCGGTTTTAAGGACTAGCGGAAGGGATGAGCAGTTCTTC. Translated: CAISSVLRTSGRDEQFF.